Each of the 28 T cell receptor beta chains below was sequenced from the same sample in a study of cytomegalovirus exposure and HLA in healthy donors. PCR was performed using 60 Vbeta and 13 Jbeta primers. Assay used: immunoSEQ multiplex PCR; TCRdb lists only in-frame clones, some missing. Of more than 150,000 clones listed, approximately 88% are singletons. Sequenced input: PBMCs. The receptors originated from a boy between 2 and 10 years old in good health and CMV-seronegative.

This chain uses TRBV29-1 with TRBJ2-1; 8 bases match TRBD1. The CDR3 totals 15 residues. The germline CDR1 and CDR2 sequences are SQVTM and ANQGSEA. The V segment lost 7 bases and the J segment 3 bases; nucleotides outside the gene matches: 11. CDR3 in amino acids: CSAAGDRRHYNEQFF. CDR3 DNA: TGCAGCGCCGCCGGGGACAGGCGACACTACAATGAGCAGTTCTTC.

This clone has only one observation. The rearrangement uses TRBV13 and TRBJ2-4, with 9 bases identical to TRBD1. V gave up 4 bases and J gave up 1 base; unmatched junction bases: 14. The CDR3 has 19 amino acids. Germline assignment: CDR1 PRHDT and CDR2 FYEKMQ (reference sequence). The chain's CDR3 is CASSSRNTGDRAAKNIQYF. CDR3 DNA sequence: TGTGCCAGCAGCTCCCGGAACACCGGGGACAGGGCCGCCAAAAACATTCAGTACTTC.

This chain joins TRBV7-9 and TRBJ2-1, with 9 bases matching TRBD2. Germline lookup yields CDR1 SEHNR and CDR2 FQNEAQ (reference sequence). Germline trimming cut 2 bases from V and 8 bases from J; bases unmatched to any gene: 4. The CDR3 has 14 amino acids. The CDR3 DNA follows: TGTGCCAGCAGCTTAAGGACTAGCGCATATGAGCAGTTCTTC. The encoded protein is CASSLRTSAYEQFF.

The chain links TRBV19 to TRBJ2-7; D is perhaps TRBD1 (6 bases). Germline values: CDR1 LNHDA, CDR2 SQIVND (reference sequence). Trimming took off 3 bases at V and 2 bases at J, with 14 bases between the two ends. The CDR3 sequence is 15 residues long. The DNA of the CDR3 is TGTGCCAGTAGTATTATGGCAGGGGAAACCTACGAGCAGTACTTC. Protein sequence: CASSIMAGETYEQYF.

This chain's CDR3 is CASLGLYEQYF. The CDR3 DNA follows: TGTGCCAGCCTGGGACTCTACGAGCAGTACTTC. This rearrangement joins TRBV2 to TRBJ2-7, with D tentatively TRBD2 (6 bases). The CDR3 runs 11 residues. Trimming shortened V by 8 bases and J by 3 bases, and 8 bases separated the two germline ends. Germline loops: CDR1 SNHLY, CDR2 FYNNEI.

The chain carries TRBV5-4 and TRBJ1-5; 8 bases agree with TRBD1. CDR1 is SGHNT and CDR2 is YYREEE in the germline V gene (reference sequence). V lost 4 bases to trimming and J lost 4 bases; unmatched junction nucleotides: 7. The CDR3 covers 15 residues. The CDR3 DNA sequence: TGTGCCAGCAGCAACCCGGACAGGGAGAATCAGCCCCAGCATTTT. This encodes CASSNPDRENQPQHF.

V usage is TRBV27 and J usage is TRBJ1-5, with no clear D. The CDR3 runs 11 residues. V was pared by 8 bases and J by 3 bases, with 5 bases between. CDR1 is MNHEY, CDR2 SMNVEV, per germline (reference sequence). The CDR3 nucleotides are TGTGCCAGCGGCCCCAATCAGCCCCAGCATTTT. The encoded protein is CASGPNQPQHF.

Only a few counts were recorded for this clone. The rearrangement joins TRBV7-6 to TRBJ1-3; the match to TRBD1 covers 7 bases. J gave up 5 bases and V 5 bases, and 9 bases lay outside the gene matches. Germline V CDR1 and CDR2: SGHVS, FNYEAQ. This CDR3 is built from 15 residues. CDR3 sequence: CASSEQGTSRNTIYF. The CDR3 DNA follows: TGTGCCAGCAGCGAACAGGGGACATCGAGAAACACCATATATTTT.

This clone was recorded once. V usage is TRBV7-8 and J usage is TRBJ1-1; D remains ambiguous. The CDR3 has 12 amino acids. Germline values: CDR1 SGHVS, CDR2 FQNEAQ. Deletions cut 6 bases from V and 1 base from J, with 6 bases between. The CDR3 DNA reads TGTGCCAGCAGGGCCCGGAACACTGAAGCTTTCTTT. Protein product: CASRARNTEAFF.

This clone came up once. This chain links TRBV29-1 with TRBJ2-3; tentatively, D is TRBD1 (6 bases). CDR1 is SQVTM and CDR2 is ANQGSEA in the germline V gene. The V end was cut by 5 bases, the J end by 6 bases, with 18 bases between. The CDR3 has 14 amino acids. The CDR3 sequence is CSVRLSMGADTQYF. In nucleotides, the CDR3 is TGCAGCGTTCGACTATCGATGGGGGCGGATACGCAGTATTTT.

CDR3 protein: CASSPSPGQGNYGYTF. CDR3 coding DNA: TGTGCCAGTAGTCCATCACCTGGACAGGGTAACTATGGCTACACCTTC. The chain employs TRBV19 and TRBJ1-2, with 8 positions matching TRBD1. After removal of 5 bases from V and 1 base from J, the junction contained 9 bases not matched to a gene. Germline-derived CDR1 and CDR2 are LNHDA and SQIVND (reference sequence). This CDR3 comprises 16 residues.

V gene TRBV7-8 combines with J gene TRBJ2-5; maybe TRBD1 (5 bases). Germline V gives CDR1 SGHVS, CDR2 FQNEAQ. V dropped 1 base and J dropped 2 bases, with 8 bases sitting between them. The CDR3 consists of 14 residues. CDR3 residues: CASSLGYRQETQYF. In nucleotides, the CDR3 is TGTGCCAGCAGCTTAGGGTACAGGCAAGAGACCCAGTACTTC.

The chain employs TRBV12-5 and TRBJ2-5; 7 nucleotides match TRBD2. Looked up from germline, CDR1 is LGHNT and CDR2 is FRNRAP. The CDR3 has 14 amino acids. V was clipped by 4 bases and J by 3 bases; unmatched bases: 5. CDR3 DNA sequence: TGTGCTAGTGGTTCTCGGGGGGATAAAGAGACCCAGTACTTC. This sequence encodes CASGSRGDKETQYF. The complete variable domain, with remaining parts taken from reference TRBV12-5 and TRBJ2-5, reads DARVTQTPRHKVTEMGQEVTMRCQPILGHNTVFWYRQTMMQGLELLAYFRNRAPLDDSGMPKDRFSAEMPDATLATLKIQPSEPRDSAVYFCASGSRGDKETQYFGPGTRLLVL.

This chain uses TRBV28 with TRBJ2-7; TRBD2 aligns across 11 bases. CDR3 size: 15 residues. V lost 5 bases, J lost 2 bases, and 5 bases stayed unmatched. Germline-derived CDR1 and CDR2 are MDHEN and SYDVKM. CDR3: CASSPIAGGPYEQYF. The CDR3 coding sequence is TGTGCCAGCAGTCCTATAGCGGGAGGGCCCTACGAGCAGTACTTC.

With regard to this clone: Germline is not matched at one junction end, which may reflect a read error. Other DNA sequences within the sample encode an identical CDR3. The gene calls are TRBV6-5 and TRBJ1-1; 8 nucleotides agree with TRBD1. The CDR3 totals 14 residues. Germline CDR1 and CDR2: MNHEY and SVGAGI. The CDR3, as DNA: TGTGCCAGCAGGAGGACAGGGTTGAACACTGAGGCTTTCTTT. Its translation is CASRRTGLNTEAFF.

The chain recombines TRBV14 with TRBJ2-3; 9 nucleotides line up with TRBD2. V lost 2 bases, J lost 4 bases, and 7 bases stayed unmatched. Germline CDR1 and CDR2: SGHDN and FVKESK. CDR3 length: 16 amino acids. CDR3 sequence: CASSQLSGRIADTQYF. The DNA for the CDR3 is TGTGCCAGCAGCCAACTTAGCGGGAGAATCGCAGATACGCAGTATTTT.

CDR3 sequence reads: CASSNPDRISGGTQYF. The CDR3 coding sequence is TGTGCCAGTAGCAACCCGGACAGGATCAGCGGTGGTACGCAGTATTTT. The gene calls are TRBV19 and TRBJ2-3; TRBD1 matches at 7 bases. V was pared by 6 bases and J by 8 bases, with 17 bases of the junction left unmatched. Germline values: CDR1 LNHDA, CDR2 SQIVND (reference sequence). CDR3 length: 16 residues. Looking up the rest from reference TRBV19 and TRBJ2-3 gives the full variable domain: DGGITQSPKYLFRKEGQNVTLSCEQNLNHDAMYWYRQDPGQGLRLIYYSQIVNDFQKGDIAEGYSVSREKKESFPLTVTSAQKNPTAFYLCASSNPDRISGGTQYFGPGTRLTVL.

The table lists this clone with a count of one. V and J are TRBV5-4 and TRBJ1-2; 8 bases map to TRBD1. CDR3 length equals 15 residues. The germline V gene encodes CDR1 SGHNT and CDR2 YYREEE (reference sequence). Germline trimming cut 3 bases from V and 2 bases from J; bases unmatched to any gene: 6. CDR3 DNA sequence: TGTGCCAGCAGCTACGGGGACAGGAACAACTATGGCTACACCTTC. Its translation is CASSYGDRNNYGYTF.

A few counts support this clone. This chain connects TRBV4-1 to TRBJ2-7; 7 bases are shared with TRBD2. The CDR3 runs 16 residues. J gave up 2 bases and V 0 bases, and 7 bases lay outside the gene matches. From germline, CDR1 is MGHRA and CDR2 YSYEKL. In nucleotides, the CDR3 is TGCGCCAGCAGCCAAGAAGGGGTAGCGGGCCCCTACGAGCAGTACTTC. Encoded protein: CASSQEGVAGPYEQYF.

The rearrangement links TRBV5-8 to TRBJ2-2; 7 bases align to TRBD1. CDR3 length: 16 residues. V lost 1 base, J lost 3 bases, and 6 bases stayed unmatched. Looked up from germline, CDR1 is SGHTS and CDR2 is YDEGEE. CDR3: CASSLYRGGYTGELFF. Written as DNA, the CDR3 is TGTGCCAGCAGCTTGTACAGGGGTGGATACACCGGGGAGCTGTTTTTT.

J is TRBJ2-7 and V is TRBV15; D gene uncertain. There are 15 residues in the CDR3. The V gene lost 6 bases and the J gene lost 7 bases, with 22 bases spanning the gap. Germline V gene sequence: CDR1 LNHNV, CDR2 YYDKDF (reference sequence). The CDR3 reads CATSPLSLGSREQYF. The CDR3 DNA follows: TGTGCCACCAGTCCTCTAAGTCTAGGTAGCCGGGAGCAGTACTTC.

The CDR3 nucleotides read TGCGCCAGCAGCTTGGCGGACATTTGGAGCTCTGGAAACACCATATATTTT. Its translation is CASSLADIWSSGNTIYF. This chain connects TRBV5-1 to TRBJ1-3, with a possible D match to TRBD1 (5 bases). With 0 bases removed from V and 0 bases from J, the gap between germline ends came to 13 bases. CDR1 is SGHRS and CDR2 is YFSETQ in the germline V gene. This CDR3 is built from 17 residues. The whole variable domain, remainder taken from reference TRBV5-1 and TRBJ1-3, is KAGVTQTPRYLIKTRGQQVTLSCSPISGHRSVSWYQQTPGQGLQFLFEYFSETQRNKGNFPGRFSGRQFSNSRSEMNVSTLELGDSALYLCASSLADIWSSGNTIYFGEGSWLTVV.

The chain links TRBV2 to TRBJ1-3; D might be TRBD1 (6 bases). The CDR3 sequence is 14 residues long. CDR1 is SNHLY and CDR2 is FYNNEI in the germline V gene. The V gene lost 8 bases and the J gene lost 4 bases, with 15 bases spanning the gap. The DNA of the CDR3 is TGTGCCAGCCAGAGGGGGGGGAGCGGAAACACCATATATTTT. Residues: CASQRGGSGNTIYF.

The gene calls are TRBV21-1 and TRBJ2-3; the D call of TRBD2 is as the table states it, not checked on the DNA. TRBV21-1 is a known pseudogene. This CDR3 comprises 16 residues. CDR3 coding DNA: TGTGCCAGCAGCAAAGGGCGGGAGGAGAGCACAGATACGCAGTATTTT. Protein: CASSKGREESTDTQYF.

With regard to this clone: The CDR3 carries no conserved terminal phenylalanine or tryptophan, so it likely arises from a read error. CDR3 DNA sequence: TGTGCCAGCAGTGATTTCTCAGGGGAACCTAACTATGGCTACACCTCC. Translated, it gives CASSDFSGEPNYGYTS. V is TRBV6-4 and J is TRBJ1-2; possibly TRBD1 for D (6 bases). V lost 3 bases, J lost 0 bases, and 14 bases lay in between. Germline loops: CDR1 MRHNA, CDR2 SNTAGT. CDR3 length: 16 residues.

CDR3 residues: CASSPLAESYEQYF. The CDR3 region has the DNA TGCGCCAGCAGCCCCCTAGCGGAAAGCTACGAGCAGTACTTC. The gene calls are TRBV4-1 and TRBJ2-7; 7 bases fit TRBD2. The germline CDR1 and CDR2 sequences are MGHRA and YSYEKL. The CDR3 has 14 amino acids. The V and J ends lost 4 bases and 3 bases, in that order; junction bases with no gene match: 6.

The rearrangement joins TRBV19 to TRBJ1-5; perhaps TRBD1 as D (6 bases). The length of the CDR3 is 16 residues. Deletions cut 3 bases from V and 11 bases from J, with 23 bases between. The V gene's germline CDR1 is LNHDA and CDR2 SQIVND (reference sequence). The CDR3 sequence is CASSIYSADSAWTQHF. DNA of the CDR3: TGTGCCAGTAGTATTTACAGTGCGGACAGTGCGTGGACCCAGCATTTT.

The chain's CDR3 is CASTGGQGLSGANVLTF. For the CDR3, the DNA is TGTGCCAGCACGGGAGGACAGGGTCTCTCTGGGGCCAACGTCCTGACTTTC. The chain has TRBV2 and TRBJ2-6; D is possibly TRBD1 (8 bases). Germline V gene data show CDR1 as SNHLY and CDR2 as FYNNEI. The CDR3 is made up of 17 amino acids. Trimming removed 7 bases at V and 0 bases at J, with 16 bases between.